One TCR beta chain is described in this entry. This entry belongs to a study of blood T cell repertoires in COVID-19. In the study overall: The United States, Italy and Spain provided the acute and convalescent COVID-19 samples. Sources were T cells, B-cell-depleted T cells, or PBMCs; the material itself was cDNA or gDNA.

The assay was immunoSEQ multiplex PCR, and TCRdb's table has in-frame clones only and misses some. The table lists about 130,000 clones, more than 70% of them singletons, with roughly 1.2% in the top ten. The CDR3 length is 15 residues. Trimming removed 0 bases at V and 5 bases at J, with 10 bases between. Germline V gene sequence: CDR1 MNHEY, CDR2 SMNVEV (reference sequence). Material for sequencing was peripheral blood. This chain connects TRBV27 to TRBJ2-2; D uncertain. This receptor was identified in an elderly woman with acute or convalescent COVID-19. This CDR3 is CASSLSNMKTGELFF. The CDR3 coding sequence is TGTGCCAGCAGTTTATCGAACATGAAAACCGGGGAGCTGTTTTTT.